The 15 T cell receptor beta chains given below trace back to one sample, sequenced in a study of identical twins. Each CDR3 protein is one row after TCRdb ran MiXCR on the 5' RACE reads. Of a few hundred thousand distinct CDR3 sequences in the sample, just under 10% were seen once. The sample also formed part of further work on yellow fever vaccine responses in identical twins.

Material: PBMCs. These receptors were obtained from a woman between 18 and 30 years old in good health.

This clonotype was seen many times. The rearrangement uses TRBV7-9 and TRBJ1-1; D possibly corresponds to TRBD1 (5 bases). Germline V CDR1 and CDR2: SEHNR, FQNEAQ (reference sequence). The CDR3 runs 15 residues. Trimming pared 1 base from V and 1 base from J, leaving 10 bases between. The CDR3: CASSLVGAENTEAFF. As DNA, the CDR3 is TGTGCCAGCAGCTTAGTCGGGGCAGAGAACACTGAAGCTTTCTTT.

The genes are TRBV29-1 and TRBJ2-5, with unresolved D. The germline V and J ends were trimmed by 2 bases and 5 bases, with 6 bases remaining between them. The CDR3 spans 11 residues. From germline, CDR1 is SQVTM and CDR2 ANQGSEA. CDR3 nucleotide sequence: TGCAGCGTTGAAACCGGGGAGACCCAGTACTTC. It translates to CSVETGETQYF. Looking up the rest from reference TRBV29-1 and TRBJ2-5 gives the full variable domain: SAVISQKPSRDICQRGTSLTIQCQVDSQVTMMFWYRQQPGQSLTLIATANQGSEATYESGFVIDKFPISRPNLTFSTLTVSNMSPEDSSIYLCSVETGETQYFGPGTRLLVL.

The chain joins TRBV4-3 to TRBJ2-7; D is unclear. Germline CDR1 reads LGHNA; CDR2 reads YSLEER. CDR3 length: 14 amino acids. V was shortened by 0 bases and J by 2 bases, with 8 bases between the two germline ends. The CDR3 nucleotides read TGCGCCAGCAGCCAAGATTGGCAAACCTACGAGCAGTACTTC. Encoded protein: CASSQDWQTYEQYF.

This chain connects TRBV7-2 to TRBJ2-7; D is perhaps TRBD1 (5 bases). Trimming removed 8 bases at V and 2 bases at J, with 10 bases between. CDR3 length equals 12 residues. CDR1 and CDR2 (germline): SGHTA, FQGNSA. CDR3 loop: CASGASPYEQYF. The CDR3, as DNA: TGTGCCAGCGGGGCCTCGCCCTACGAGCAGTACTTC.

The CDR3 DNA is TGCAGTGCTAGAGATCTTAAGGCGGGAAGGCCATACAATGAGCAGTTCTTC. It codes for CSARDLKAGRPYNEQFF. The chain recombines TRBV20-1 with TRBJ2-1, with D perhaps matching TRBD2 (6 bases). V was pared by 0 bases and J by 4 bases, with 19 bases between. This CDR3 comprises 17 residues. Germline CDR1 is DFQATT and CDR2 is SNEGSKA (reference sequence).

CDR3 DNA: TGTGCCAGCAGCCCGGGACTAAGGGGCAATGAGCAGTTCTTC. This encodes CASSPGLRGNEQFF. The J gene is TRBJ2-1, the V gene TRBV14; 7 bases are a match to TRBD2. The CDR3 has 14 amino acids. The ends lost 4 bases at V and 6 bases at J; junction bases unmatched: 6. Per the germline V gene, CDR1 is SGHDN and CDR2 is FVKESK.

This clonotype was recorded a few times. The chain links TRBV21-1 to TRBJ2-5; TRBD2 is the table's D call, not checked against the DNA. TRBV21-1 is a pseudogene segment. The CDR3 totals 16 residues. The CDR3 sequence: CASSKVVGEGRETQYF. DNA of the CDR3: TGTGCCAGCAGCAAAGTGGTGGGGGAGGGCCGAGAGACCCAGTACTTC.

The chain combines TRBV5-1 with TRBJ2-3, with D unresolved. With 3 bases removed from V and 4 bases from J, the gap between germline ends came to 9 bases. CDR1 SGHRS and CDR2 YFSETQ come from the germline V gene. The CDR3 contains 13 residues. This chain's CDR3 is CASSSLGADTQYF. The CDR3 DNA sequence: TGCGCCAGCAGCTCGCTAGGCGCAGATACGCAGTATTTT.

This clonotype has more than one count but fewer than ten. The rearrangement links TRBV24-1 to TRBJ2-5, with 7 bases that match TRBD1. Germline V gene lookup returns CDR1 KGHDR and CDR2 SFDVKD. The V gene end was trimmed by 3 bases and the J gene end by 4 bases; junction bases not matched to a gene: 4. This CDR3 has 14 amino acids. The CDR3 here is CATSDPNRGETQYF. The CDR3 region has the DNA TGTGCCACCAGTGATCCAAACAGGGGAGAGACCCAGTACTTC.

In its sample, this clonotype was seen a few times. The CDR3 loop is CSASVGVAVQETQYF. The CDR3 DNA follows: TGCAGTGCCTCGGTCGGGGTAGCGGTCCAAGAGACCCAGTACTTC. The J gene is TRBJ2-5, the V gene TRBV20-1; D is perhaps TRBD2 (6 bases). The ends were cut back, 6 bases at V and 1 base at J, with 18 bases in the middle. CDR3 length equals 15 residues. In germline, CDR1 is DFQATT, CDR2 SNEGSKA (reference sequence).

This clonotype was seen many times. J is TRBJ1-5 and V is TRBV11-2; possibly TRBD1 for D (6 bases). CDR3 size: 15 residues. Trimming cost V 4 bases and J 2 bases, with 12 bases left between them. Germline V gene sequence: CDR1 SGHAT, CDR2 FQNNGV. Here the CDR3 reads CASSSAGAGNQPQHF. Written as DNA, the CDR3 is TGTGCCAGCAGCTCAGCAGGGGCGGGCAATCAGCCCCAGCATTTT.

This clonotype showed up many times. The chain links TRBV5-1 to TRBJ1-5, with TRBD1 identical over 7 bases. The CDR3 spans 16 residues. Unmatched junction bases numbered 3, after V lost 0 bases and J lost 0 bases. Germline loops: CDR1 SGHRS, CDR2 YFSETQ. The CDR3 DNA is TGCGCCAGCAGCTTGGAGGGGGCTGATAGCAATCAGCCCCAGCATTTT. Translation: CASSLEGADSNQPQHF.

This clonotype appeared many times. The rearrangement joins TRBV4-3 to TRBJ2-3, with TRBD2 identical over 8 bases. Losses at the gene ends were 0 bases for V and 2 bases for J; bases not matched to a gene: 7. The CDR3 spans 17 residues. The germline gives CDR1 LGHNA, CDR2 YSLEER. CDR3 in DNA: TGCGCCAGCAGCCAAGATCCGACTAGCGAATACACAGATACGCAGTATTTT. Protein product: CASSQDPTSEYTDTQYF.

This clonotype was recorded a few times. This chain links TRBV20-1 with TRBJ2-3; 11 positions agree with TRBD2. The CDR3 loop spans 15 amino acids. After removal of 1 base from V and 3 bases from J, the junction contained 3 bases not matched to a gene. Germline lookup yields CDR1 DFQATT and CDR2 SNEGSKA (reference sequence). Written as DNA, the CDR3 is TGCAGTGCTAGAGGACTAGCGGGATTGACAGATACGCAGTATTTT. Translated, it gives CSARGLAGLTDTQYF.

This clonotype was found a few times. CDR3 amino acids: CASSQEWGLFYEQYF. In nucleotides, the CDR3 is TGTGCCAGCAGCCAAGAATGGGGGCTCTTCTACGAGCAGTACTTC. The gene calls are TRBV14 and TRBJ2-7; weak D call: TRBD1 (6 bases). Germline-derived CDR1 and CDR2 are SGHDN and FVKESK. CDR3 length equals 15 residues. The V end was cut by 0 bases, the J end by 3 bases, with 12 bases between.